This T cell receptor beta chain was observed in a study of blood T cell repertoires in COVID-19. Whole-study context: The study drew acute and convalescent COVID-19 samples from the United States, Italy and Spain.

Methods used by the authors: Amplification with reference gene primers provided the estimates of nucleated cell counts. The protocol was immunoSEQ multiplex PCR, while the TCRdb copy is restricted to in-frame clones and leaves out a portion. V and J calls and clone size come straight from that table; D and trimming were deduced from the DNA. The sample contains roughly 260,000 clones, more than 70% of which appear only once. Seattle's cohort entered during active infection and was followed longitudinally. Germline V gives CDR1 MRHNA, CDR2 SNTAGT. Trimming removed 3 bases from V and 6 bases from J; junction bases left unmatched: 4. The CDR3 spans 14 residues.

The rearrangement joins TRBV6-4 to TRBJ2-1; 8 nucleotides line up with TRBD2. The sequenced sample was peripheral blood. The TCR originated in a young woman with COVID-19, enrolled during active disease. The CDR3 protein is CASSEGTSGNEQFF. The CDR3 DNA is TGTGCCAGCAGTGAAGGAACTAGCGGCAATGAGCAGTTCTTC.